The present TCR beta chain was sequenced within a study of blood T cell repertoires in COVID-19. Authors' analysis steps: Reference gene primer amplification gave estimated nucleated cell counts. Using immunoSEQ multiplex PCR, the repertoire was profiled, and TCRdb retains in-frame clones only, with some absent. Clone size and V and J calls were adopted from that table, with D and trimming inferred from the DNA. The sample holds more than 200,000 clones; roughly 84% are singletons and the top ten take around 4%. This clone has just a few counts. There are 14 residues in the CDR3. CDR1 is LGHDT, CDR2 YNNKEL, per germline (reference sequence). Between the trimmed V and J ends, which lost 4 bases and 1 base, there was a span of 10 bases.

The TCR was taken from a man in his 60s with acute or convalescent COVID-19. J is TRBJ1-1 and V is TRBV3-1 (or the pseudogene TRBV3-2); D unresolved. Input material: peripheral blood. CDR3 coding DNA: TGTGCCAGCAGCCTTTTAGAAGAGAACACTGAAGCTTTCTTT. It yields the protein CASSLLEENTEAFF.